These 12 T cell receptor beta chains came from one sample sequenced in a study of blood T cell repertoires in COVID-19. Some clones are missing from TCRdb's copy, which holds only in-frame ones; the method was immunoSEQ multiplex PCR. The table lists approximately 85,000 clones, 90% of them singletons. The sequencing input was peripheral blood. These receptors were taken from a woman aged 80 or older with active or convalescent COVID-19.

The chain couples TRBV6-2 or TRBV6-3 to TRBJ1-4; 10 bases are shared with TRBD1. CDR3 length: 15 residues. Trimming at V came to 5 bases and at J to 6 bases, leaving 6 bases not matched to a gene. Per the germline V gene, CDR1 is MNHEY and CDR2 is SVGEGT. As DNA, the CDR3 is TGTGCCAGCAGTCCCGGACAGGGGGTATATGAAAAACTGTTTTTT. This codes for CASSPGQGVYEKLFF.

The V gene is TRBV9, the J gene TRBJ2-7, with TRBD2 matching 7 bases. The CDR3 runs to 16 residues. Germline loops: CDR1 SGDLS, CDR2 YYNGEE. V lost 3 bases to trimming and J lost 1 base; unmatched junction nucleotides: 10. The chain's CDR3 is CASSGYTSAPSYEQYF. The CDR3 DNA is TGTGCCAGCAGCGGTTATACTAGCGCTCCTTCCTACGAGCAGTACTTC.

This sequence joins TRBV5-5 and TRBJ1-1; weak D call: TRBD1 (6 bases). The CDR3 spans 17 residues. V lost 1 base, J lost 5 bases, and 21 bases lay in between. Germline V gene lookup returns CDR1 SGHKS and CDR2 YYEKEE (reference sequence). CDR3 sequence (DNA): TGTGCCAGCAGCTTGTCTCGGGGGGCGATTGACGGGACTGAAGCTTTCTTT. Translated: CASSLSRGAIDGTEAFF.

The chain carries TRBV18 and TRBJ2-7, with TRBD1 matching 9 bases. The length of the CDR3 is 13 residues. V lost 5 bases and J lost 4; bases outside the gene matches: 3. Germline CDR1 KGHSH, CDR2 LQKENI. Written as DNA, the CDR3 is TGTGCCAGCTCAGGGACAGGGAAATACGAGCAGTACTTC. Translated: CASSGTGKYEQYF. The full variable domain, with the rest looked up from reference TRBV18 and TRBJ2-7, is NAGVMQNPRHLVRRRGQEARLRCSPMKGHSHVYWYRQLPEEGLKFMVYLQKENIIDESGMPKERFSAEFPKEGPSILRIQQVVRGDSAAYFCASSGTGKYEQYFGPGTRLTVT.

V and J are TRBV7-2 and TRBJ2-7; 7 bases are shared with TRBD2. The CDR3 has 13 amino acids. Germline lookup yields CDR1 SGHTA and CDR2 FQGNSA. The V gene end was trimmed by 2 bases and the J gene end by 9 bases; junction bases not matched to a gene: 7. This CDR3 reads CASSLTREVMQYF. The DNA for the CDR3 is TGTGCCAGCAGCTTAACTCGGGAGGTGATGCAGTACTTC.

The chain carries TRBV1 and TRBJ1-3; TRBD1 is the table's D call and was not checked against the DNA. TRBV1 is a pseudogene segment. The CDR3 runs 18 residues. The DNA of the CDR3 is TGCACCAGCAGCCAAGATTGGGCAACAGGGTGGCCTGGAAACACCATATATTTT. This sequence encodes CTSSQDWATGWPGNTIYF.

CDR3 nucleotide sequence: TGTGCCAGCAGCTTGGCGGCTAGCGGTACCCACGAGCAGTACTTC. As protein: CASSLAASGTHEQYF. The J gene is TRBJ2-7, the V gene TRBV5-4, with 7 nucleotides matching TRBD2. The CDR3 loop spans 15 amino acids. Losses at the gene ends were 0 bases for V and 5 bases for J; bases not matched to a gene: 8. Germline CDR1 and CDR2: SGHNT and YYREEE (reference sequence).

J is TRBJ2-7 and V is TRBV10-2, with 8 bases fitting TRBD1. The V gene end was trimmed by 4 bases and the J gene end by 6 bases; junction bases not matched to a gene: 11. The length of the CDR3 is 15 residues. CDR1 is WSHSY, CDR2 SAAADI, per germline. The CDR3, as DNA: TGCGCCAGCAGTGTCCGCGGACAGGGTGGTTCCGAGCAGTACTTC. It codes for CASSVRGQGGSEQYF.

The chain couples TRBV6-5 to TRBJ1-3, with a weak D call TRBD1 (5 bases). The CDR3 runs 14 residues. Trimming pared 7 bases from V and 2 bases from J, leaving 12 bases between. Germline CDR1 and CDR2: MNHEY and SVGAGI. The CDR3: CASNQGFPGNTIYF. CDR3 bases: TGTGCCAGCAACCAGGGTTTTCCTGGAAACACCATATATTTT.

V is TRBV14 and J is TRBJ2-7; 7 bases agree with TRBD1. The CDR3 sequence is 13 residues long. V lost 3 bases, J lost 3 bases, and 2 bases stayed unmatched. The germline CDR1 and CDR2 sequences are SGHDN and FVKESK. For the CDR3, the DNA is TGTGCCAGCAGCCACCGGGACAGCTACGAGCAGTACTTC. Protein product: CASSHRDSYEQYF. Variable domain in full (rest from reference TRBV14 and TRBJ2-7): EAGVTQFPSHSVIEKGQTVTLRCDPISGHDNLYWYRRVMGKEIKFLLHFVKESKQDESGMPNNRFLAERTGGTYSTLKVQPAELEDSGVYFCASSHRDSYEQYFGPGTRLTVT.

A single count supports this clone. CDR3 in DNA: TGTGCCAGCAGGTGGGGGGGGCCAGGCCAGCCCCAGCATTTT. Amino acids: CASRWGGPGQPQHF. The chain links TRBV27 to TRBJ1-5, with a tentative D call TRBD1 (6 bases). V was clipped by 6 bases and J by 7 bases, with 16 bases between them. The CDR3 is made up of 14 amino acids. Germline-derived CDR1 and CDR2 are MNHEY and SMNVEV (reference sequence).

V usage is TRBV28 and J usage is TRBJ2-3; D unclear. Germline loops: CDR1 MDHEN, CDR2 SYDVKM. V gave up 2 bases and J gave up 0 bases, with 12 bases separating them. The length of the CDR3 is 16 residues. The CDR3, as DNA: TGTGCCAGCAGTTTAACTTCTTGGAGTAGCACAGATACGCAGTATTTT. It yields the protein CASSLTSWSSTDTQYF.